A selection of T cell receptor beta chains follows, all from one sample in a study of blood T cell repertoires in COVID-19. The data were produced by immunoSEQ multiplex PCR, yet TCRdb's version contains in-frame clones alone and is incomplete. Of some 21,000 clones listed, roughly 84% are singletons. The sample was peripheral blood. These receptors originate from a human donor with active COVID-19. The donor label of this sample is uncertain. The CDR3 runs from the conserved cysteine through the conserved F or W. Fields, in order: V gene, D gene, J gene, CDR3 length, clone size, CDR3 DNA, CDR3 protein. D genes are given only for firm matches. Rows give clone size only sometimes, using once, few, many, or a class for an expanded clone.

TRBV7-9	NA	TRBJ2-5	14	NA	TGTGCCAGCAGCTTAGCTGCTAATCAAGAGACCCAGTACTTC	CASSLAANQETQYF
TRBV11-2	TRBD1	TRBJ1-1	16	NA	TGTGCCAGCAGCTTCGACAGGGGCCTTGGGCACACTGAAGCTTTCTTT	CASSFDRGLGHTEAFF
TRBV5-1	NA	TRBJ2-5	12	NA	TGCGCCAGCAGCCGGGACCAAGAGACCCAGTACTTC	CASSRDQETQYF
TRBV3-1/TRBV3-2	NA	TRBJ2-5	13	NA	TGTGCCAGCAGCCGAGGGTCCCAAGAGACCCAGTACTTC	CASSRGSQETQYF
TRBV7-2	TRBD1	TRBJ2-7	12	NA	TGTGCCAGCAGCCCGGACAGGGTTGCGCAGTACTTC	CASSPDRVAQYF
TRBV10-2	NA	TRBJ2-7	13	once	TGCGCCAGCTGGGCCGCCGGGACTCCGGAGCAGTACTTC	CASWAAGTPEQYF
TRBV19	TRBD1	TRBJ2-7	14	NA	TGTGCCAGTACCGCCGGGACAGGGCCCTTCGAGCAGTACTTC	CASTAGTGPFEQYF
TRBV5-6	TRBD1	TRBJ1-1	15	NA	TGTGCCAGCAGCTTACCCGACAGGGATGCGACTGAAGCTTTCTTT	CASSLPDRDATEAFF
TRBV3-1/TRBV3-2	NA	TRBJ2-6	18	once	TGTGCCAGCAGCCAAGATTCCGTCTTCGTTTCTGGGGCCAACGTCCTGACTTTC	CASSQDSVFVSGANVLTF
TRBV30	NA	TRBJ1-1	13	NA	TGTGCCTGGGACTACCTCGAAGGAACTGAAGCTTTCTTT	CAWDYLEGTEAFF
TRBV29-1	TRBD2	TRBJ2-7	12	NA	TGCAGCGTTGAAGGGGAGGGGCACGAGCAGTACTTC	CSVEGEGHEQYF
TRBV5-7	TRBD1	TRBJ2-2	17	NA	TGTGCCAGCAGCTCCGGACAGGGGGGTTCGGACACCGGGGAGCTGTTTTTT	CASSSGQGGSDTGELFF
TRBV9	NA	TRBJ2-1	14	NA	TGTGCCAGCAGCGTAGCGTCGGGGTACAATGAGCAGTTCTTC	CASSVASGYNEQFF
TRBV6-2/TRBV6-3	TRBD1	TRBJ1-2	16	once	TGTGCCAGCAGTGTACGGGACAGATCAACTAACTATGGCTACACCTTC	CASSVRDRSTNYGYTF
TRBV19	NA	TRBJ1-5	15	NA	TGTGCCAGTAGTATTCAGGGAATGGGCAATCAGCCCCAGCATTTT	CASSIQGMGNQPQHF
TRBV7-2	NA	TRBJ2-7	14	few	TGTGCCAGCACTCTACAGGGATCGAACTACGAGCAGTACTTC	CASTLQGSNYEQYF
TRBV28	NA	TRBJ2-3	16	NA	TGTGCCAGCAGTTCCGACAGGATGAGCTTCACAGATACGCAGTATTTT	CASSSDRMSFTDTQYF
TRBV5-1	TRBD1	TRBJ1-2	15	NA	TGCGCCAGCAGCTCCAACCGGGACAGGGTAGATGGCTACACCTTC	CASSSNRDRVDGYTF
TRBV5-4	TRBD1	TRBJ2-2	15	NA	TGTGCCAGCAGCAAGGGACAGGGGGTTGTCGGGGAGCTGTTTTTT	CASSKGQGVVGELFF
TRBV2	NA	TRBJ2-7	15	NA	TGTGCCAGCAGTGAGGTCGCCCAGGCCGCCTACGAGCAGTACTTC	CASSEVAQAAYEQYF
TRBV2	NA	TRBJ1-5	13	NA	TGTGCCAGCACGCGCACGAACAATCAGCCCCAGCATTTT	CASTRTNNQPQHF
TRBV5-4	TRBD1	TRBJ1-2	17	few	TGTGCCAGCAGCTTGGCCCGAGACAGGGGGCGATCATATGGCTACACCTTC	CASSLARDRGRSYGYTF
TRBV5-5	TRBD2	TRBJ2-7	18	few	TGTGCCAGCAGCCTCGGTCTAGCGGGAGGGCCGAAGGGGTACGAGCAGTACTTC	CASSLGLAGGPKGYEQYF
TRBV4-2	NA	TRBJ2-1	14	NA	TGTGCCAGCAGCCAAGTTGAGGGCTACAATGAGCAGTTCTTC	CASSQVEGYNEQFF
TRBV9	TRBD1	TRBJ1-6	16	NA	TGTGCCAGCAGCCGTAGGCCCGGACAGGGGAATTCACCCCTCCACTTT	CASSRRPGQGNSPLHF
TRBV4-1	NA	TRBJ1-5	15	NA	TGCGCCAGCAGCCACCCGGACTTTAGCAATCAGCCCCAGCATTTT	CASSHPDFSNQPQHF
TRBV5-4	TRBD2	TRBJ2-2	15	NA	TGTGCCAGCAGACCGGGGGGGGGCAGCACCGGGGAGCTGTTTTTT	CASRPGGGSTGELFF
TRBV5-1	TRBD2	TRBJ2-1	15	NA	TGCGCCAGCAGCTTCGGGACTAGCGGGGTCAATGAGCAGTTCTTC	CASSFGTSGVNEQFF
TRBV13	NA	TRBJ2-7	16	once	TGTGCCAGCAGCTTAGTCCCAGGGTCGGGCTCCTACGAGCAGTACTTC	CASSLVPGSGSYEQYF
TRBV15	TRBD2	TRBJ2-3	17	NA	TGTGCCACCAGCACCCCAGCTCCGGGACTAGCTGCAGATACGCAGTATTTT	CATSTPAPGLAADTQYF
TRBV11-1	TRBD2	TRBJ2-1	14	NA	TGTGCCAGCAGCTTGGGGGGGTCTAGGGATGAGCAGTTCTTC	CASSLGGSRDEQFF
TRBV19	NA	TRBJ2-5	14	NA	TGTGCCAGTAGCCTACTGTTGGGCGGGGAGACCCAGTACTTC	CASSLLLGGETQYF
TRBV25-1	NA	TRBJ1-4	14	NA	TGTGCCAGCAGTGAAGTTAGGGGAACCGAAAAACTGTTTTTT	CASSEVRGTEKLFF
TRBV28	NA	TRBJ2-2	16	NA	TGTGCCAGCAGTTTAGGGCCGGCAGGCTCGACCGGGGAGCTGTTTTTT	CASSLGPAGSTGELFF
TRBV9	NA	TRBJ2-3	15	NA	TGTGCCAGCACTAAATCCCCCACTAGCACAGATACGCAGTATTTT	CASTKSPTSTDTQYF
TRBV5-1	TRBD1	TRBJ2-1	17	NA	TGCGCCAGCAGCTTCCTAGGGGGCCTAAGCTCCTACAATGAGCAGTTCTTC	CASSFLGGLSSYNEQFF
TRBV12-5	TRBD1	TRBJ2-7	18	NA	TGTGCTAGTGGTTTGGTACAATCGGCCGGGACAGTCCACTACGAGCAGTACTTC	CASGLVQSAGTVHYEQYF
TRBV6-5	NA	TRBJ2-7	14	NA	TGTGCCAGCAGAGACGTAGGTAGCTTCTACGAGCAGTACTTC	CASRDVGSFYEQYF
TRBV28	TRBD2	TRBJ2-1	16	NA	TGTGCCAGCAGTTTTCTTCTGACTAGCGGGACGAATGAGCAGTTCTTC	CASSFLLTSGTNEQFF
TRBV14	TRBD2	TRBJ2-7	14	NA	TGTGCCAGCAGCCAAGCGACTAGCGGGGTCGGGCAGTACTTC	CASSQATSGVGQYF
TRBV5-1	TRBD2	TRBJ2-5	16	NA	TGCGCCAGCAGCCTAAGAGCGGGCGGGGGACAAGAGACCCAGTACTTC	CASSLRAGGGQETQYF
TRBV20-1	NA	TRBJ2-5	13	NA	TGCAGTGCTAGTCTTACGGGACAAGAGACCCAGTACTTC	CSASLTGQETQYF
TRBV27	TRBD1	TRBJ2-7	17	NA	TGTGCCAGCAGCCATCTCGCGGACAGGGGGTTTATCTACGAGCAGTACTTC	CASSHLADRGFIYEQYF
TRBV27	NA	TRBJ2-2	16	NA	TGTGCCAGCAGTTTAGGACTACCTCCGTCAACCGGGGAGCTGTTTTTT	CASSLGLPPSTGELFF
TRBV5-8	TRBD1	TRBJ1-6	12	NA	TGTGCCAGCAGCTCCGACAGGGGGTTGGTCCACTTT	CASSSDRGLVHF
TRBV15	NA	TRBJ2-5	15	NA	TGTGCCACCAGCAATTCGAGCTGGGGCGATGAGACCCAGTACTTC	CATSNSSWGDETQYF
TRBV7-9	NA	TRBJ1-2	14	NA	TGTGCCAGCAGCCCAGGGGCGGTGAACTATGGCTACACCTTC	CASSPGAVNYGYTF
TRBV3-1/TRBV3-2	NA	TRBJ2-2	13	NA	TGTGCCAGCAGCCAAGCGGGGGCCGGGGAGCTGTTTTTT	CASSQAGAGELFF
TRBV10-1	NA	TRBJ2-7	16	NA	TGCGCCAGCAGTGATCCCCAGGGTAGCATGAGGTACGAGCAGTACTTC	CASSDPQGSMRYEQYF
TRBV14	TRBD1	TRBJ1-4	18	NA	TGTGCCAGCAGCCAAGCCGGACAGGGGGCCGCAACTAATGAAAAACTGTTTTTT	CASSQAGQGAATNEKLFF
TRBV2	NA	TRBJ2-5	13	NA	TGTGCCAGCAGCCGGGGGTACCAAGAGACCCAGTACTTC	CASSRGYQETQYF
TRBV10-3	NA	TRBJ1-1	14	NA	TGTGCCATCAGTCAGTTGGACAGGAACACTGAAGCTTTCTTT	CAISQLDRNTEAFF
TRBV11-1	NA	TRBJ2-5	14	once	TGTGCCAGCAGCTCCCGGAGGCGGGGAGAGACCCAGTACTTC	CASSSRRRGETQYF
TRBV19	TRBD1	TRBJ2-1	16	NA	TGTGCCAGTAGTCCGCTGACAGGGGCCAACTACAATGAGCAGTTCTTC	CASSPLTGANYNEQFF
TRBV2	TRBD1	TRBJ2-7	14	NA	TGTGCCAGCAGTCTACAGGGGGCGACGTACGAGCAGTACTTC	CASSLQGATYEQYF
TRBV28	NA	TRBJ1-6	12	few	TGTGCCAGCAGGACACAGGTCCGACCCCTCCACTTT	CASRTQVRPLHF
TRBV4-3	TRBD1	TRBJ2-7	14	NA	TGCGCCAGCAGCCGTGACAGGGGGCCCTACGAGCAGTACTTC	CASSRDRGPYEQYF